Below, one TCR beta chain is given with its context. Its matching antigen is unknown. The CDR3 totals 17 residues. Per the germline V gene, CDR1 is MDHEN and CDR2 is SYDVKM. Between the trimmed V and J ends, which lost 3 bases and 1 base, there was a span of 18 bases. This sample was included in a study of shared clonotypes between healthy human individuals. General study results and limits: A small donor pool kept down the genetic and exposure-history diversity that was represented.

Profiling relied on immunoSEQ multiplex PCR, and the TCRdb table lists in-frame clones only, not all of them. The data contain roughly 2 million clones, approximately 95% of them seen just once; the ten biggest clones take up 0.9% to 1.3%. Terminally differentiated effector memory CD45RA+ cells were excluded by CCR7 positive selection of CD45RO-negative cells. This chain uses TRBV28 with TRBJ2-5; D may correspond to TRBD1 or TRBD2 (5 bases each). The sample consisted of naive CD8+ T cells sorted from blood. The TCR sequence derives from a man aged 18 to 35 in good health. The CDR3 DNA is TGTGCCAGCAGTTTCGAGGGACCACTCATCCTCCAAGAGACCCAGTACTTC. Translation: CASSFEGPLILQETQYF.